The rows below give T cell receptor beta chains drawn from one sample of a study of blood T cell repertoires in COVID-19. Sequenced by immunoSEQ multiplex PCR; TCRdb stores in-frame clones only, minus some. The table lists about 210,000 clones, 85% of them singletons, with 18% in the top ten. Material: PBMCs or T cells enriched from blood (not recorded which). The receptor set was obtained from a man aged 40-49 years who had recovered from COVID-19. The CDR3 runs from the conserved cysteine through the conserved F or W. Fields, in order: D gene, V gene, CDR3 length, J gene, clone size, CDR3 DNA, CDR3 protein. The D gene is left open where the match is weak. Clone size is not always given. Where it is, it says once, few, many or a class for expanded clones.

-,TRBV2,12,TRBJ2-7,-,TGTGCCAGCAGGGCGGGTATCTACGAGCAGTACTTC,CASRAGIYEQYF
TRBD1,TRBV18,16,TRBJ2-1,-,TGTGCCAGCTCACCAACAGGGGGCGGAGGGTACAATGAGCAGTTCTTC,CASSPTGGGGYNEQFF
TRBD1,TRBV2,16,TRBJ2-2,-,TGTGCCAGCAGTGAGGGGAGACAGGGGAGCACCGGGGAGCTGTTTTTT,CASSEGRQGSTGELFF
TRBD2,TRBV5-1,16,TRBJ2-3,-,TGCGCCAGCAGGGAAGGACTAGCGGGCGCCACAGATACGCAGTATTTT,CASREGLAGATDTQYF
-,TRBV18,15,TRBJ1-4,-,TGTGCCAGCTCACAGCAAGGGGCAACTAATGAAAAACTGTTTTTT,CASSQQGATNEKLFF
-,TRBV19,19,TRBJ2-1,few,TGTGCCAGTAGTAGCCCCAACCGAGGACTGGCGGGACCTTACAATGAGCAGTTCTTC,CASSSPNRGLAGPYNEQFF
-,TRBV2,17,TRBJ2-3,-,TGTGCCAGCAGTGAAGGGGCTCGGATAAGCGGTTCAGATACGCAGTATTTT,CASSEGARISGSDTQYF
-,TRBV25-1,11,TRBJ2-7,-,TGTGCCAGCAGTGCTAGCACCGAGCAGTACTTC,CASSASTEQYF
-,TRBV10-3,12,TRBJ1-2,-,TGTGCCATCAGTGGGACAGACTATGGCTACACCTTC,CAISGTDYGYTF
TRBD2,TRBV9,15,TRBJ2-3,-,TGTGCCAGCAGCGTAGTTGCGGGAGGTTCAGATACGCAGTATTTT,CASSVVAGGSDTQYF
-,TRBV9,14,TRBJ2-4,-,TGTGCCTCCCAAGGGGGCGGGGAAGGGAACATTCAGTACTTC,CASQGGGEGNIQYF
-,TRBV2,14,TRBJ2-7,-,TGTGCCATCCATATCCGGACTCGTACCTACGAGCAGTACTTC,CAIHIRTRTYEQYF
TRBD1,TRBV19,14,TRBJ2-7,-,TGTGCCAGTAGTCGGACAGGGGGCACCTACGAGCAGTACTTC,CASSRTGGTYEQYF
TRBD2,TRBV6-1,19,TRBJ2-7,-,TGTGCCAGCAGTGATTGGGTTAGCGGGAGGCCCTCGGTGGGTCAAGAGCAGTACTTC,CASSDWVSGRPSVGQEQYF
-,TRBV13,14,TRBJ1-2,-,TGTGCCAGCAGCCTTGCGGGGATTGACTATGGCTACACCTTC,CASSLAGIDYGYTF
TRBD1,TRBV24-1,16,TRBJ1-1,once,TGTGCCACCAGTGATTCCCCTGGGACAGGGAACACTGAAGCTTTCTTT,CATSDSPGTGNTEAFF
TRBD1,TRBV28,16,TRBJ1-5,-,TGTGCCAGCAGTTCCATAGACAGGGGGGGCAATCAGCCCCAGCATTTT,CASSSIDRGGNQPQHF
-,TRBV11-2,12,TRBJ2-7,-,TGTGCCAGCAGCTTAACCTACTACGAGCAGTACTTC,CASSLTYYEQYF
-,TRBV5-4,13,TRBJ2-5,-,TGTGCCAGCAGCTTGGAAGGGGAAGAGACCCAGTACTTC,CASSLEGEETQYF
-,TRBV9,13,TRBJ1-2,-,TGTGCCAGCAGCGTGCACGGGGGAGATGGCTACACCTTC,CASSVHGGDGYTF
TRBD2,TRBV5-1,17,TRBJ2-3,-,TGCGCCAGCAGACGGACTAGCGGGATGCTTAACACAGATACGCAGTATTTT,CASRRTSGMLNTDTQYF
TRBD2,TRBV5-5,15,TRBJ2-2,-,TGTGCCAGCAGCCCTAGCGGGACGAACACCGGGGAGCTGTTTTTT,CASSPSGTNTGELFF
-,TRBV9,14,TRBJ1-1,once,TGTGCCAGCAGCGCACAGGGTCCACGCACTGAAGCTTTCTTT,CASSAQGPRTEAFF
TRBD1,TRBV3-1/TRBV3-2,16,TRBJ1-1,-,TGTGCCAGCAGCCAACCCGGGACAGGGACTAACACTGAAGCTTTCTTT,CASSQPGTGTNTEAFF
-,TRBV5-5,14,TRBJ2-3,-,TGTGCCAGCAGCCTGGACCGAGGCACAGATACGCAGTATTTT,CASSLDRGTDTQYF
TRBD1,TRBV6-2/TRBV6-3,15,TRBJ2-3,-,TGTGCCAGCAGTACCCCCCTGGACAGGACAGATACGCAGTATTTT,CASSTPLDRTDTQYF
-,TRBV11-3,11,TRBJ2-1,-,TGTGCCAGCAGCTTCCAGCGGGAGCAGTTCTTC,CASSFQREQFF
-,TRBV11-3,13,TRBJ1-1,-,TGTGCCAGCAGCTTAGCAGTTGGTACTGAAGCTTTCTTT,CASSLAVGTEAFF
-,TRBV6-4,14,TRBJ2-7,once,TGTGCCAGCAAATGCAACAGGACATGCTACGAGCAGTACTTC,CASKCNRTCYEQYF
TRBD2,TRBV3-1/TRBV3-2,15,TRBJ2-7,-,TGTGCCAGCACTCCGGGGGGAGCGGGGACTTACGAGCAGTACTTC,CASTPGGAGTYEQYF
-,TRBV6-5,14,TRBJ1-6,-,TGTGCCAGCAGTTACACTCAGGGTTATTCACCCCTCCACTTT,CASSYTQGYSPLHF
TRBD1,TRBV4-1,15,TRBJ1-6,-,TGCGCCAGCAGCCAGAGACAGGGGGCCTATTCACCCCTCCACTTT,CASSQRQGAYSPLHF
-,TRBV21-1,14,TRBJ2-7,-,TGTGCCAGCAGCGCCGGGAGGGCCTCTTACGAGCAGTACTTC,CASSAGRASYEQYF
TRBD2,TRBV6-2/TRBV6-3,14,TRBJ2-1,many,TGTGCCAGCAGTAGCGGGAGCTCCTACAATGAGCAGTTCTTC,CASSSGSSYNEQFF
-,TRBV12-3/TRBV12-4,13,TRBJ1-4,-,TGTGCCAGCAGTCGACAGAGTTCTGAAAAACTGTTTTTT,CASSRQSSEKLFF
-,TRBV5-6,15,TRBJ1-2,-,TGTGCCAGCATAACACGGGCGGGGAGGGACTATGGCTACACCTTC,CASITRAGRDYGYTF
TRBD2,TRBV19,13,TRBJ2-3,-,TGTGCCACGGGAGGGCCTCGGGAAGATACGCAGTATTTT,CATGGPREDTQYF
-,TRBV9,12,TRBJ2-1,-,TGTGCCAGCAGCGTAGCAGGGGATGAGCAGTTCTTC,CASSVAGDEQFF
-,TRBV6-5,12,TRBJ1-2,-,TGTGCCAGCAGGGAGGGATCTTGGGGCTACACCTTC,CASREGSWGYTF
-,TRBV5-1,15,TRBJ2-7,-,TGCGCCAGCAGCTTGGATCCGGGATCACACTACGAGCAGTACTTC,CASSLDPGSHYEQYF
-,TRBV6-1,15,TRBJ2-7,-,TGTGCCAGCAGTGAACCTACGACAGCTTCCTACGAGCAGTACTTC,CASSEPTTASYEQYF
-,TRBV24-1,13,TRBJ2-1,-,TGTGCCACCCGGGAGTCCGGCTACAATGAGCAGTTCTTC,CATRESGYNEQFF
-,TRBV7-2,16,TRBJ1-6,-,TGTGCCAGCAGCTTAGAGGGCAGGGGTAGGGGTTCACCCCTCCACTTT,CASSLEGRGRGSPLHF
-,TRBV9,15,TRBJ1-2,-,TGTGCCAGCAGCGTAGAAGTCAGCGCGCTCTATGGCTACACCTTC,CASSVEVSALYGYTF
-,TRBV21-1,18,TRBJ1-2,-,TGTGCCAGCAGCAAAGAGGGACAGGGGAGTTTAGCTAACTATGGCTACACCTTC,CASSKEGQGSLANYGYTF
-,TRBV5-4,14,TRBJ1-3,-,TGTGCCAGCAGCCCCAGAAGTCCTGGAAACACCATATATTTT,CASSPRSPGNTIYF
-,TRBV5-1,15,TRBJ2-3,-,TGCGCCAGCAGCCGGGGCGGGACGGGCACAGATACGCAGTATTTT,CASSRGGTGTDTQYF
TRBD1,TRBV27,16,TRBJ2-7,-,TGTGCCAGCAGTTTCTCCCGAGGGGACAGGGGCTACGAGCAGTACTTC,CASSFSRGDRGYEQYF
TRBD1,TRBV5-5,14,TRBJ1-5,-,TGTGCCAGCTCGGGACAGGGGGGCAATCAGCCCCAGCATTTT,CASSGQGGNQPQHF
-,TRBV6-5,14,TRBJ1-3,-,TGTGCCAGCAGTTTCCGGGTCGGTGGAAACACCATATATTTT,CASSFRVGGNTIYF
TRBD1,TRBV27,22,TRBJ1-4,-,TGTGCCAGCAGACAAGGGACAGGGAGGTCTGGTGCCCACCCAGGGACTAATGAAAAACTGTTTTTT,CASRQGTGRSGAHPGTNEKLFF
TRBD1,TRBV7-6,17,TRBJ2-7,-,TGTGCCAGCAGCCGCAGCCCGGACAGGGGAGGGTCCTACGAGCAGTACTTC,CASSRSPDRGGSYEQYF
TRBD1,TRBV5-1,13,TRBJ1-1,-,TGCGCCAGCAGACCTGACAGGGCTACTGAAGCTTTCTTT,CASRPDRATEAFF
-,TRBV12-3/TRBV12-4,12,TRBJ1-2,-,TGTGCCAGCAGTTCAGGAGGTGGCGGCTACACCTTC,CASSSGGGGYTF
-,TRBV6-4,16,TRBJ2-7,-,TGTGCCAGCATAATCCTCGGGACACCTCACTCCTACGAGCAGTACTTC,CASIILGTPHSYEQYF
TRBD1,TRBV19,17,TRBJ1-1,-,TGTGCCAGTAGTATCGTTCCGGGACAGGGGTCAAACACTGAAGCTTTCTTT,CASSIVPGQGSNTEAFF
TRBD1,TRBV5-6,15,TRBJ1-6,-,TGTGCCAGCAGCTACCGGGACAGGGGGTTATCACCCCTCCACTTT,CASSYRDRGLSPLHF
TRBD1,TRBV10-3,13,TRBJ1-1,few,TGTGCCATCAAGGACAGGGATGTACCTGAAGCTTTCTTT,CAIKDRDVPEAFF
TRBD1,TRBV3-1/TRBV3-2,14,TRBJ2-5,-,TGTGCCAGCAGCCATACAGGGGGAATCGGGACCCAGTACTTC,CASSHTGGIGTQYF
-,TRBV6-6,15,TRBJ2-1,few,TGTGCCAGCAGTAAGGAGGTCAGCTCCTACAATGAGCAGTTCTTC,CASSKEVSSYNEQFF